This TCR beta chain emerged from a study of PD-L1 blockade in urothelial cancer. Across the study: In terms of prior chemotherapy, patients had received 0 to 3 regimens.

Some clones are missing from TCRdb's copy, which holds only in-frame ones; the method was immunoSEQ multiplex PCR. The sample has tens of thousands of clones; around three quarters are singletons. Time point: peripheral blood 6 weeks after treatment start. Urothelial carcinoma in patients was locally advanced or metastatic. The number of samples from each patient was between 1 and 8, taken pretreatment and on-treatment. Looked up from germline, CDR1 is MNHNY and CDR2 is SVGAGI (reference sequence). J was trimmed by 1 base and V by 0 bases; bases with no gene match: 1. CDR3 length: 16 residues. The specimen was PBMCs, collected around atezolizumab (anti-PD-L1) treatment. The V and J genes are TRBV6-6 and TRBJ1-5, with 9 bases identical to TRBD1. The clonotype was recovered from a man between 65 and 80 years old with urothelial cancer. The chain's CDR3 is CASSYSTGGSNQPQHF. The CDR3 coding sequence is TGTGCCAGCAGTTACTCTACAGGGGGCAGCAATCAGCCCCAGCATTTT.